This T cell receptor beta chain is from a study of cytomegalovirus exposure and HLA in healthy donors. Points on this clone: What it binds is not known.

The germline V gene encodes CDR1 LNHNV and CDR2 YYDKDF (reference sequence). V dropped 1 base and J dropped 3; count of bases not matched to a gene: 12. This CDR3 has 17 residues. Overall study findings and caveats: Previous analysis showed most TCR beta V segments were productive about 87% or about 30% of the time. In a later analysis, approximately 15,000 TCR beta sequences were associated with HLA alleles at 0.05 false discovery rate.

The PCR employed 60 Vbeta primers together with 13 Jbeta primers. Measured with immunoSEQ multiplex PCR; TCRdb has only the in-frame clones, and not every one. The sample gives 90,000 to 140,000 clones, roughly 70% of which show up once; around 1.3% is in the top ten. Input material: PBMCs. The sequence came from a middle-aged man in good health and CMV-seronegative. The V and J genes are TRBV15 and TRBJ2-7; 7 nucleotides agree with TRBD2. CDR3: CATSRGGAGIWGYEQYF. CDR3 DNA: TGTGCCACCAGCAGAGGAGGAGCGGGAATTTGGGGCTACGAGCAGTACTTC.